This TCR beta chain derives from a study of blood T cell repertoires in COVID-19. Study-wide background: Sites across the United States, Italy and Spain contributed samples from acute and convalescent COVID-19.

Original processing notes: Amplification with reference gene primers provided the estimates of nucleated cell counts. The method was immunoSEQ multiplex PCR; TCRdb's version includes in-frame clones alone and lacks a portion of them. Clone size and the V and J calls come from that table; the DNA yielded D and trimming. The data contain 99,000 or so clones, approximately 81% of them singletons. This CDR3 contains 15 residues. With V trimmed by 5 bases and J by 7 bases, 12 bases remained unmatched. CDR1 SGHTA and CDR2 FQGNSA come from the germline V gene. This sequence originates from an elderly man with acute or convalescent COVID-19. The sequencing input was peripheral blood. V gene TRBV7-2 combines with J gene TRBJ2-7; 9 bases are shared with TRBD1. In DNA form, the CDR3 reads TGTGCCAGCAGCCCCTCCGGGACAGGGAAATTTGAGCAGTACTTC. This codes for CASSPSGTGKFEQYF.